A selection of T cell receptor beta chains follows, all from one sample in a study of blood T cell repertoires in COVID-19. Only in-frame clones appear in the TCRdb table, and some are missing; sequencing was by immunoSEQ multiplex PCR. The sample has 110,000 or so clones; roughly 81% are singletons. Sequencing was done on a sample of peripheral blood. The receptors shown here come from a man aged 35 to 55 with acute or convalescent COVID-19. Each CDR3 is given with its conserved first and last residue. Each record gives: CDR3 protein, CDR3 DNA, clone size, J gene, CDR3 length, D gene, V gene. The D gene is left open where the match is weak. Rows may omit the clone size; those that give it use once, few, many or a size class.

cdr3_aa: CASSPKLNYYGYTF
cdr3_nt: TGCGCCAGCAGCCCAAAACTTAATTACTATGGCTACACCTTC
clone_size: -
j_call: TRBJ1-2
cdr3_length: 14
d_call: -
v_call: TRBV10-1

cdr3_aa: CASSPGGTGELFF
cdr3_nt: TGCGCCAGCAGCCCAGGGGGCACCGGGGAGCTGTTTTTT
clone_size: few
j_call: TRBJ2-2
cdr3_length: 13
d_call: TRBD1
v_call: TRBV5-1

cdr3_aa: CASSLNSARATDTQYF
cdr3_nt: TGTGCCAGCAGCTTAAACTCGGCCAGGGCCACAGATACGCAGTATTTT
clone_size: -
j_call: TRBJ2-3
cdr3_length: 16
d_call: -
v_call: TRBV7-9

cdr3_aa: CASSYFRDSLIQEQYF
cdr3_nt: TGTGCCAGCAGTTACTTTCGGGACAGCCTTATACAGGAGCAGTACTTC
clone_size: -
j_call: TRBJ2-7
cdr3_length: 16
d_call: TRBD1
v_call: TRBV6-5

cdr3_aa: CASVAGGQETQYF
cdr3_nt: TGCGCCAGCGTCGCGGGGGGACAAGAGACCCAGTACTTC
clone_size: -
j_call: TRBJ2-5
cdr3_length: 13
d_call: TRBD2
v_call: TRBV5-1

cdr3_aa: CASSTQTGGLAFF
cdr3_nt: TGTGCCAGTAGTACCCAAACAGGGGGCTTAGCTTTCTTT
clone_size: -
j_call: TRBJ1-1
cdr3_length: 13
d_call: TRBD1
v_call: TRBV19

cdr3_aa: CASGGGSGYTF
cdr3_nt: TGTGCCAGCGGAGGGGGCTCTGGCTACACCTTC
clone_size: -
j_call: TRBJ1-2
cdr3_length: 11
d_call: TRBD1
v_call: TRBV9

cdr3_aa: CASSLSSLYEQYF
cdr3_nt: TGTGCCAGCAGCTTGTCTAGCCTCTACGAGCAGTACTTC
clone_size: once
j_call: TRBJ2-7
cdr3_length: 13
d_call: -
v_call: TRBV5-6

cdr3_aa: CASSDRGDTDTQYF
cdr3_nt: TGTGCCAGTAGTGACAGGGGAGACACAGATACGCAGTATTTT
clone_size: -
j_call: TRBJ2-3
cdr3_length: 14
d_call: TRBD1
v_call: TRBV19

cdr3_aa: CASSDQGAVFYNEQFF
cdr3_nt: TGTGCCAGCAGTGACCAGGGGGCGGTTTTTTACAATGAGCAGTTCTTC
clone_size: -
j_call: TRBJ2-1
cdr3_length: 16
d_call: TRBD1
v_call: TRBV2

cdr3_aa: CASSLRLAGSTDTQYF
cdr3_nt: TGTGCCAGCTCACTACGACTAGCGGGGAGCACAGATACGCAGTATTTT
clone_size: -
j_call: TRBJ2-3
cdr3_length: 16
d_call: TRBD2
v_call: TRBV18

cdr3_aa: CASSEGQGGSGANVLTF
cdr3_nt: TGTGCCAGCAGTGAAGGACAGGGGGGCTCTGGGGCCAACGTCCTGACTTTC
clone_size: -
j_call: TRBJ2-6
cdr3_length: 17
d_call: TRBD1
v_call: TRBV6-1

cdr3_aa: CASSLGLMRGEAFF
cdr3_nt: TGTGCCAGCAGCTTAGGCTTGATGCGGGGGGAGGCTTTCTTT
clone_size: -
j_call: TRBJ1-1
cdr3_length: 14
d_call: -
v_call: TRBV11-2

cdr3_aa: CASSLSVGSGGKETQYF
cdr3_nt: TGTGCCAGCAGCTTGTCGGTCGGTAGCGGGGGGAAAGAGACCCAGTACTTC
clone_size: -
j_call: TRBJ2-5
cdr3_length: 17
d_call: TRBD2
v_call: TRBV5-8

cdr3_aa: CAISEIRGQNTEAFF
cdr3_nt: TGTGCCATCAGTGAGATCCGGGGTCAGAACACTGAAGCTTTCTTT
clone_size: -
j_call: TRBJ1-1
cdr3_length: 15
d_call: -
v_call: TRBV10-3

cdr3_aa: CASAVTAGNTIYF
cdr3_nt: TGTGCCAGCGCGGTGACAGCTGGAAACACCATATATTTT
clone_size: -
j_call: TRBJ1-3
cdr3_length: 13
d_call: -
v_call: TRBV12-3/TRBV12-4

cdr3_aa: CASSLAPPRSGNTIYF
cdr3_nt: TGTGCCAGCAGCTTAGCGCCGCCGAGGTCTGGAAACACCATATATTTT
clone_size: once
j_call: TRBJ1-3
cdr3_length: 16
d_call: -
v_call: TRBV7-2

cdr3_aa: CASGSGQQYQETQYF
cdr3_nt: TGTGCTAGTGGTTCGGGACAACAGTACCAAGAGACCCAGTACTTC
clone_size: -
j_call: TRBJ2-5
cdr3_length: 15
d_call: -
v_call: TRBV12-5

cdr3_aa: CASSKVKRTGVRGNTIYF
cdr3_nt: TGTGCCAGCAGCAAAGTTAAGAGGACAGGGGTTCGAGGAAACACCATATATTTT
clone_size: -
j_call: TRBJ1-3
cdr3_length: 18
d_call: -
v_call: TRBV21-1

cdr3_aa: CSASNRYEQYF
cdr3_nt: TGCAGTGCTAGCAACCGGTACGAGCAGTACTTC
clone_size: -
j_call: TRBJ2-7
cdr3_length: 11
d_call: -
v_call: TRBV20-1

cdr3_aa: CATSDPGTGINEQFF
cdr3_nt: TGTGCCACCAGTGACCCCGGGACAGGAATCAATGAGCAGTTCTTC
clone_size: -
j_call: TRBJ2-1
cdr3_length: 15
d_call: TRBD1
v_call: TRBV24-1

cdr3_aa: CASSGLLGTPKANYGYTF
cdr3_nt: TGTGCCAGCAGTGGACTTTTGGGGACTCCTAAAGCTAACTATGGCTACACCTTC
clone_size: -
j_call: TRBJ1-2
cdr3_length: 18
d_call: -
v_call: TRBV6-1

cdr3_aa: CASTFSGTGAYEQYF
cdr3_nt: TGTGCCAGCACTTTCTCAGGGACAGGGGCATACGAGCAGTACTTC
clone_size: -
j_call: TRBJ2-7
cdr3_length: 15
d_call: TRBD1
v_call: TRBV6-6

cdr3_aa: CASSLDGENSPLHF
cdr3_nt: TGTGCCAGCAGCCTCGACGGGGAAAATTCACCCCTCCACTTT
clone_size: few
j_call: TRBJ1-6
cdr3_length: 14
d_call: -
v_call: TRBV5-4

cdr3_aa: CASSLTSGNTDTQYF
cdr3_nt: TGTGCCAGCAGCCTCACTAGCGGAAACACAGATACGCAGTATTTT
clone_size: -
j_call: TRBJ2-3
cdr3_length: 15
d_call: TRBD2
v_call: TRBV3-1/TRBV3-2

cdr3_aa: CAISEGDSSYNEQFF
cdr3_nt: TGTGCCATCAGTGAGGGGGACAGCTCCTACAATGAGCAGTTCTTC
clone_size: -
j_call: TRBJ2-1
cdr3_length: 15
d_call: TRBD1
v_call: TRBV10-3

cdr3_aa: CASSQDREPRLASPDTQYF
cdr3_nt: TGCGCCAGCAGCCAAGATCGAGAACCCCGACTAGCCAGCCCGGATACGCAGTATTTT
clone_size: -
j_call: TRBJ2-3
cdr3_length: 19
d_call: TRBD2
v_call: TRBV4-1

cdr3_aa: CASSLELAGPYEQYF
cdr3_nt: TGCGCCAGCAGCTTGGAGCTAGCGGGGCCCTACGAGCAGTACTTC
clone_size: -
j_call: TRBJ2-7
cdr3_length: 15
d_call: TRBD2
v_call: TRBV5-1

cdr3_aa: CASSRTLGDYGYTF
cdr3_nt: TGTGCCAGCAGCCGTACTCTAGGGGACTATGGCTACACCTTC
clone_size: few
j_call: TRBJ1-2
cdr3_length: 14
d_call: -
v_call: TRBV5-4

cdr3_aa: CASSPQGARWYEQFF
cdr3_nt: TGTGCCAGCAGCCCGCAGGGGGCACGGTGGTATGAGCAGTTCTTC
clone_size: once
j_call: TRBJ2-1
cdr3_length: 15
d_call: TRBD1
v_call: TRBV9

cdr3_aa: CASSDPSVASGNTIYF
cdr3_nt: TGCGCCAGCAGTGATCCCAGTGTCGCCTCTGGAAACACCATATATTTT
clone_size: -
j_call: TRBJ1-3
cdr3_length: 16
d_call: -
v_call: TRBV4-3

cdr3_aa: CAISTGAGTEAFF
cdr3_nt: TGTGCCATCAGCACAGGGGCGGGCACTGAAGCTTTCTTT
clone_size: -
j_call: TRBJ1-1
cdr3_length: 13
d_call: TRBD1
v_call: TRBV10-3

cdr3_aa: CASSPGTGARGYTF
cdr3_nt: TGTGCCAGCAGCCCCGGGACAGGGGCTCGTGGCTACACCTTC
clone_size: -
j_call: TRBJ1-2
cdr3_length: 14
d_call: TRBD1
v_call: TRBV9

cdr3_aa: CASSPPVAGGADTQYF
cdr3_nt: TGTGCCAGCAGCCCGCCCGTCGCGGGGGGCGCAGATACGCAGTATTTT
clone_size: -
j_call: TRBJ2-3
cdr3_length: 16
d_call: TRBD2
v_call: TRBV5-5

cdr3_aa: CASSLSDSPNSNQPQHF
cdr3_nt: TGTGCCAGCAGCTTATCGGACAGCCCAAATAGCAATCAGCCCCAGCATTTT
clone_size: -
j_call: TRBJ1-5
cdr3_length: 17
d_call: -
v_call: TRBV7-2

cdr3_aa: CASSYSWQGDNYGYTF
cdr3_nt: TGTGCCAGCAGTTACTCGTGGCAGGGCGATAACTATGGCTACACCTTC
clone_size: -
j_call: TRBJ1-2
cdr3_length: 16
d_call: -
v_call: TRBV6-2/TRBV6-3

cdr3_aa: CASSINTNTGELFF
cdr3_nt: TGTGCCAGTAGTATTAATACGAACACCGGGGAGCTGTTTTTT
clone_size: few
j_call: TRBJ2-2
cdr3_length: 14
d_call: -
v_call: TRBV19

cdr3_aa: CASSLSLAGYEQYF
cdr3_nt: TGTGCCAGCAGCTTATCCCTAGCGGGCTACGAGCAGTACTTC
clone_size: -
j_call: TRBJ2-7
cdr3_length: 14
d_call: TRBD2
v_call: TRBV5-6

cdr3_aa: CASSNDRGNEKLFF
cdr3_nt: TGTGCCAGTAGTAACGACAGGGGTAATGAAAAACTGTTTTTT
clone_size: -
j_call: TRBJ1-4
cdr3_length: 14
d_call: TRBD1
v_call: TRBV19

cdr3_aa: CASSLAYRGGYTF
cdr3_nt: TGTGCCAGCAGCTTAGCATACCGGGGGGGCTACACCTTC
clone_size: -
j_call: TRBJ1-2
cdr3_length: 13
d_call: -
v_call: TRBV7-8

cdr3_aa: CASSQVGGGSTDTQYF
cdr3_nt: TGTGCCAGCAGCCAAGTGGGGGGGGGAAGCACAGATACGCAGTATTTT
clone_size: once
j_call: TRBJ2-3
cdr3_length: 16
d_call: TRBD2
v_call: TRBV3-1/TRBV3-2

cdr3_aa: CAWSGFGDTQYF
cdr3_nt: TGTGCCTGGAGTGGTTTCGGAGATACGCAGTATTTT
clone_size: -
j_call: TRBJ2-3
cdr3_length: 12
d_call: -
v_call: TRBV30